The T cell receptor (beta chain) described here comes from a study of shared clonotypes between healthy human individuals. Study outcomes and limitations: It was the non-shared clonotypes that had lower generation probabilities than clonotypes shared by all four donors. The researchers took only blood, and tissue repertoires probably look different. Clonotype sharing among donors was thought likely to change with sequencing depth.

Only CD45RO-negative cells positively selected for CCR7 counted as naive CD8 cells, so terminally differentiated effector memory CD45RA+ cells were excluded. Germline CDR1 GTSNPN, CDR2 SVGIG (reference sequence). V lost 0 bases to trimming and J lost 7 bases, with 13 bases between them. The length of the CDR3 is 13 residues. A note on this clone: Its antigen is not known.

The run depth of the assay was deep. Sequencing used immunoSEQ multiplex PCR; TCRdb keeps in-frame clones, though not all of them. The data contain approximately 2,200,000 clones, about 92% of them singletons. V gene TRBV30 combines with J gene TRBJ2-7, with D perhaps matching TRBD1 (6 bases). The sample consisted of naive CD8+ T cells from PBMCs. This TCR came from a man between 18 and 29 years old in good health. Some clones in this sample may be carry-over from other donors' samples. This CDR3 reads CAWSVRGGWEQYF. Written as DNA, the CDR3 is TGTGCCTGGAGTGTCAGGGGCGGATGGGAGCAGTACTTC.